This T cell receptor beta chain was identified in a study of blood T cell repertoires in COVID-19. Study at large: Italy, Spain and the United States were the sources of the convalescent and acute COVID-19 samples. T cells, B-cell-depleted T cells, or PBMCs supplied cDNA or gDNA.

This clone was observed a handful of times. Trimming stripped 5 bases from V and 1 base from J, with 5 bases between. The CDR3 extends over 12 amino acids. Looked up from germline, CDR1 is LNHDA and CDR2 is SQIVND (reference sequence). The protocol was immunoSEQ multiplex PCR, while the TCRdb copy is restricted to in-frame clones and leaves out a portion. The sample has 150,000 to 200,000 clones, roughly 80% seen once. This rearrangement joins TRBV19 to TRBJ1-1; D not resolved. Source material: peripheral blood. The sequence was obtained from a man in his sixties with active or convalescent COVID-19. The CDR3 sequence is CASSGSNTEAFF. The DNA of the CDR3 is TGTGCCAGTAGTGGCTCGAACACTGAAGCTTTCTTT.